This passage covers 26 T cell receptor beta chains from one sample sequenced in a study of CD8+ T cells in alopecia areata. It was cDNA, reverse transcribed from extracted RNA, that served as the sequencing template. Sequencing used immunoSEQ multiplex PCR; TCRdb keeps in-frame clones, though not all of them. The data show about 160,000 clones, 50% to 70% seen once. Treatment denoted: oral pan-JAK inhibitor, 5-10 mg twice daily. Sequences were derived from CD4+ T cells sorted from blood, sampled at week 4, from a patient treated with tofacitinib. These receptors were obtained from a human donor with alopecia areata.

This clone has more than one count but fewer than ten. The V call is TRBV7-2, the J call TRBJ2-7; TRBD1 aligns across 8 bases. This CDR3 has 14 residues. V lost 4 bases to trimming and J lost 4 bases; unmatched junction nucleotides: 6. CDR1 and CDR2 (germline): SGHTA, FQGNSA. CDR3 DNA: TGTGCCAGCAGCTCTGGACAGGGACGGTACGAGCAGTACTTC. This gives the protein CASSSGQGRYEQYF.

This clone occurred once. The chain has TRBV30 and TRBJ2-2, with a weak D call TRBD2 (6 bases). Trimming removed 8 bases at V and 2 bases at J, with 15 bases between. CDR1 and CDR2 (germline): GTSNPN, SVGIG (reference sequence). The CDR3 extends over 14 amino acids. CDR3 loop: CAGDGTFNTGELFF. In DNA form, the CDR3 reads TGTGCCGGCGACGGGACTTTTAACACCGGGGAGCTGTTTTTT.

CDR3 loop: CSVLGAYEQYF. In DNA form, the CDR3 reads TGCAGCGTTCTAGGGGCTTACGAGCAGTACTTC. This chain links TRBV29-1 with TRBJ2-7; tentatively, D is TRBD1 (5 bases). The CDR3 spans 11 residues. Germline V gene lookup returns CDR1 SQVTM and CDR2 ANQGSEA. V was shortened by 5 bases and J by 4 bases, with 9 bases between the two germline ends.

The V call is TRBV30, the J call TRBJ2-1, with unresolved D. This CDR3 is 12 amino acids long. CDR1 is GTSNPN, CDR2 SVGIG, per germline (reference sequence). V lost 4 bases and J lost 4, with 8 bases in between. The CDR3 sequence is CAWTRNYNEQFF. The CDR3 DNA sequence: TGTGCCTGGACCCGGAATTACAATGAGCAGTTCTTC.

This clone was detected only a few times. The V and J genes are TRBV10-2 and TRBJ1-1; D call uncertain. The germline V gene encodes CDR1 WSHSY and CDR2 SAAADI. Trimming shortened V by 0 bases and J by 4 bases, and 6 bases separated the two germline ends. The CDR3 totals 13 residues. CDR3: CASSESQVTEAFF. CDR3 nucleotide sequence: TGCGCCAGCAGTGAGTCACAAGTCACTGAAGCTTTCTTT.

The V call is TRBV27, the J call TRBJ1-6, with D possibly TRBD1 on 5 matching bases. V shed 4 bases and J shed 10 bases, with 11 bases lying between them. This CDR3 spans 13 amino acids. CDR1 is MNHEY, CDR2 SMNVEV, per germline (reference sequence). This CDR3 is CASSWLGDSPLHF. The CDR3 DNA reads as TGTGCCAGCAGTTGGTTGGGGGACTCACCCCTCCACTTT.

This chain connects TRBV29-1 to TRBJ2-1; TRBD2 aligns across 10 bases. J lost 3 bases, V lost 7 bases, and 9 bases had no gene match. The CDR3 loop spans 15 amino acids. CDR1 and CDR2 from the germline V gene are SQVTM and ANQGSEA. CDR3 loop: CSALASGGGYNEQFF. In DNA form, the CDR3 reads TGCAGCGCCCTCGCTAGCGGGGGTGGCTACAATGAGCAGTTCTTC.

The rearrangement uses TRBV30 and TRBJ1-2; 12 nucleotides match TRBD1. J was trimmed by 4 bases and V by 3 bases; bases with no gene match: 3. Germline-derived CDR1 and CDR2 are GTSNPN and SVGIG (reference sequence). This CDR3 is built from 14 residues. In nucleotides, the CDR3 is TGTGCCTGGAGGGGGACAGGGGGCGTCTATGGCTACACCTTC. It translates to CAWRGTGGVYGYTF.

This clone was found once. The rearrangement links TRBV10-3 to TRBJ2-7; D may correspond to TRBD1 or TRBD2 (5 bases each). The germline V and J ends were trimmed by 7 bases and 4 bases, with 17 bases remaining between them. The CDR3 is 14 amino acids. Germline V gives CDR1 ENHRY, CDR2 SYGVKD. The CDR3 reads CAINRDGEVYEQYF. DNA for the CDR3: TGTGCCATCAACCGGGACGGAGAGGTTTACGAGCAGTACTTC.

Details on this clone: Other DNA sequences of this sample code for an identical CDR3. The rearrangement links TRBV5-6 to TRBJ1-2; no reliable D call. Trimming shortened V by 0 bases and J by 0 bases, and 0 bases separated the two germline ends. The CDR3 is made up of 12 amino acids. Germline V gene lookup returns CDR1 SGHDT and CDR2 YYEEEE. CDR3 protein: CASSLANYGYTF. DNA for the CDR3: TGTGCCAGCAGCTTGGCTAACTATGGCTACACCTTC.

The rearrangement joins TRBV4-3 to TRBJ1-1; the D is unclear. There are 15 residues in the CDR3. CDR1 is LGHNA and CDR2 is YSLEER in the germline V gene. The V gene lost 1 base and the J gene lost 1 base, with 10 bases spanning the gap. CDR3 protein: CASSQGRARNTEAFF. CDR3 nucleotides: TGCGCCAGCAGCCAAGGGCGGGCCCGGAACACTGAAGCTTTCTTT.

The J gene is TRBJ1-1, the V gene TRBV30; D remains unclear. In germline, CDR1 is GTSNPN, CDR2 SVGIG (reference sequence). The CDR3 is 11 residues long. V gave up 4 bases and J gave up 0 bases, with 3 bases separating them. CDR3 sequence (DNA): TGTGCCTGGAATCTGAACACTGAAGCTTTCTTT. Its protein product is CAWNLNTEAFF.

This chain joins TRBV6-5 and TRBJ2-7; 9 bases fit TRBD1. Germline V gene lookup returns CDR1 MNHEY and CDR2 SVGAGI. The CDR3 covers 15 residues. V gave up 5 bases and J gave up 4 bases; unmatched junction bases: 9. The CDR3 protein is CASSTDGTGWYEQYF. CDR3 nucleotide sequence: TGTGCCAGCAGTACCGATGGGACAGGGTGGTACGAGCAGTACTTC.

This clone appeared once. The gene calls are TRBV29-1 and TRBJ2-7; D possibly corresponds to TRBD1 (6 bases). The ends were cut back, 3 bases at V and 10 bases at J, with 22 bases in the middle. Germline values: CDR1 SQVTM, CDR2 ANQGSEA. The CDR3 is made up of 14 amino acids. CDR3 region: CSVDGDDNGDKQYF. DNA for the CDR3: TGCAGCGTTGATGGAGATGATAACGGGGACAAACAGTACTTC.

This rearrangement joins TRBV30 to TRBJ1-2; D remains unclear. The CDR3 has 13 amino acids. The germline V and J ends were trimmed by 6 bases and 4 bases, with 15 bases remaining between them. Germline CDR1 GTSNPN, CDR2 SVGIG (reference sequence). The CDR3 loop reads CACLGPQGYGYTF. The CDR3 nucleotides read TGTGCCTGCCTGGGTCCTCAAGGCTATGGCTACACCTTC.

The table lists this clone with a few counts. V usage is TRBV29-1 and J usage is TRBJ1-1; D gene uncertain. Looked up from germline, CDR1 is SQVTM and CDR2 is ANQGSEA. Trimming took off 0 bases at V and 0 bases at J, with 5 bases between the two ends. The CDR3 totals 13 residues. CDR3 sequence (DNA): TGCAGCGTTGAAGAGGGGATGAACACTGAAGCTTTCTTT. Its translation: CSVEEGMNTEAFF.

This chain joins TRBV6-5 and TRBJ2-7; tentatively, D is TRBD1 or TRBD2 (6 bases each). Deletions cut 5 bases from V and 2 bases from J, with 16 bases between. Looked up from germline, CDR1 is MNHEY and CDR2 is SVGAGI. This CDR3 contains 15 residues. CDR3 region: CASSPGALGTYEQYF. As DNA, the CDR3 is TGTGCCAGCAGTCCGGGGGCCCTCGGGACCTACGAGCAGTACTTC.

In this sample, this clone turned up a few times. V is TRBV29-1 and J is TRBJ2-2, with TRBD2 as a possible D gene (6 bases). Trimming removed 7 bases at V and 7 bases at J, with 16 bases between. CDR3 length: 13 residues. The V gene's germline CDR1 is SQVTM and CDR2 ANQGSEA. CDR3 nucleotides: TGCAGCGCTCGGGACTCCACCGTCGGGGAGCTGTTTTTT. Encoded protein: CSARDSTVGELFF.

The chain links TRBV29-1 to TRBJ2-5, with D hard to call. The CDR3 has 12 residues. Germline loops: CDR1 SQVTM, CDR2 ANQGSEA. In DNA, the CDR3 is TGCACGGTCCGGTGGAGTACGGAGACCCAGTACTTC. Protein product: CTVRWSTETQYF. The variable domain in full, with the rest retrieved from reference TRBV29-1 and TRBJ2-5, is SAVISQKPSRDICQRGTSLTIQCQVDSQVTMMFWYRQQPGQSLTLIATANQGSEATYESGFVIDKFPISRPNLTFSTLTVSNMSPEDSSIYLCTVRWSTETQYFGPGTRLLVL.

The V gene is TRBV2, the J gene TRBJ2-7; D is uncertain. Germline V lookup: CDR1 SNHLY, CDR2 FYNNEI. V was trimmed by 2 bases and J by 7 bases, leaving 6 bases between them. This CDR3 is built from 11 residues. The CDR3 reads CASSERWEQYF. DNA of the CDR3: TGTGCCAGCAGTGAACGCTGGGAGCAGTACTTC.

This clone was seen a few times. V and J are TRBV30 and TRBJ2-2, with unresolved D. The CDR3 runs 13 residues. Germline V CDR1 and CDR2: GTSNPN, SVGIG (reference sequence). Trimming shortened V by 4 bases and J by 8 bases, and 14 bases separated the two germline ends. The CDR3 nucleotides are TGTGCCTGGACCTCGTTCCTTGGGGGGGAGCTGTTTTTT. It translates to CAWTSFLGGELFF.

This clone was found a few times. The CDR3: CASSLTYDRVHGYTF. For the CDR3, the DNA is TGTGCCAGCAGTCTAACCTACGACAGGGTCCATGGCTACACCTTC. This chain joins TRBV27 and TRBJ1-2; 7 bases agree with TRBD1. The CDR3 totals 15 residues. Germline V gene sequence: CDR1 MNHEY, CDR2 SMNVEV (reference sequence). V was pared by 5 bases and J by 6 bases, with 12 bases of the junction left unmatched.

This clone was detected once. This chain links TRBV30 with TRBJ1-2; 9 bases line up with TRBD1. Losses at the gene ends were 3 bases for V and 6 bases for J; bases not matched to a gene: 5. The germline gives CDR1 GTSNPN, CDR2 SVGIG (reference sequence). CDR3 length equals 13 residues. CDR3 DNA sequence: TGTGCCTGGAGCGGAGGGACAGGGAATGGCTACACCTTC. It specifies CAWSGGTGNGYTF.

This chain links TRBV6-1 with TRBJ2-5; 8 bases align to TRBD1. V trimming: 6 bases; J trimming: 0 bases; junction bases outside the gene matches: 3. Looked up from germline, CDR1 is MNHNS and CDR2 is SASEGT. The CDR3 spans 14 residues. The CDR3 DNA sequence: TGTGCCAGCAGGGGGACAGGTTACCAAGAGACCCAGTACTTC. Encoded protein: CASRGTGYQETQYF.

This clone has just a few counts. The V and J genes are TRBV7-6 and TRBJ2-1, with D perhaps TRBD2 (7 bases). The CDR3 spans 15 residues. V lost 2 bases to trimming and J lost 6 bases, with 14 bases between them. Germline V gene lookup returns CDR1 SGHVS and CDR2 FNYEAQ. CDR3 coding DNA: TGTGCCAGCAGCTTACTGGGGGGGGCCCCCAATGAGCAGTTCTTC. Translation gives CASSLLGGAPNEQFF.

On this clone itself: This CDR3 is also generated by other DNA sequences in the sample. CDR3 nucleotides: TGTGCCACCAGCAGGGAAGACAGGGGTAATTCACCCCTCCACTTT. Protein sequence: CATSREDRGNSPLHF. The chain has TRBV15 and TRBJ1-6; 8 bases are shared with TRBD1. With V trimmed by 3 bases and J by 6 bases, 4 bases remained unmatched. The CDR3 consists of 15 residues. CDR1 is LNHNV, CDR2 YYDKDF, per germline (reference sequence).